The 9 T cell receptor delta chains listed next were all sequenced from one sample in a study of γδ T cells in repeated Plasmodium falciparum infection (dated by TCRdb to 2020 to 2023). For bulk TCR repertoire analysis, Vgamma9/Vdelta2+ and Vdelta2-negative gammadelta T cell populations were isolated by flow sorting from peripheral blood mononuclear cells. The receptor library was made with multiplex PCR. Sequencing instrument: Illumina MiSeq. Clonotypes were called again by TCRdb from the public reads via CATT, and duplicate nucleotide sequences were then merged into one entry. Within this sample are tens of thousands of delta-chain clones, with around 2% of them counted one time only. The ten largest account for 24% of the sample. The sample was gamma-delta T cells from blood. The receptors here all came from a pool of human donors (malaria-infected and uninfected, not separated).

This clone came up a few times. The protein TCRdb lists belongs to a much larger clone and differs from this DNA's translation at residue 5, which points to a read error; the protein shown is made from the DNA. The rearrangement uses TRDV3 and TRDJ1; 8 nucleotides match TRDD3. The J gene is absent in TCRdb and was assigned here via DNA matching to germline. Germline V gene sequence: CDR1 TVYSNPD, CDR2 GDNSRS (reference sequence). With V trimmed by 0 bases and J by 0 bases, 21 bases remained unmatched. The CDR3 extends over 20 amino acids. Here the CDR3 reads CAFRAYLYEYWGVYTDKLIF. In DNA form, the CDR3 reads TGTGCCTTTAGGGCCTACCTCTACGAGTACTGGGGGGTCTACACCGATAAACTCATCTTT.

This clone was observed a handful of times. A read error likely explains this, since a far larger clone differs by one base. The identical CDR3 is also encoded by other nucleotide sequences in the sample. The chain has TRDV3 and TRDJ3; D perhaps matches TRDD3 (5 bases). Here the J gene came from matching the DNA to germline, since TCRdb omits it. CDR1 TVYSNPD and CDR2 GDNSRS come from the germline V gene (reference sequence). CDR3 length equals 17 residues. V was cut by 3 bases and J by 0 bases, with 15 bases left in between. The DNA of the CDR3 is TGTGCCTTCCGGGGAAAAGGTAGCTCCTGGGACACCCGACAGATGTTTTTC. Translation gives CAFRGKGSSWDTRQMFF.

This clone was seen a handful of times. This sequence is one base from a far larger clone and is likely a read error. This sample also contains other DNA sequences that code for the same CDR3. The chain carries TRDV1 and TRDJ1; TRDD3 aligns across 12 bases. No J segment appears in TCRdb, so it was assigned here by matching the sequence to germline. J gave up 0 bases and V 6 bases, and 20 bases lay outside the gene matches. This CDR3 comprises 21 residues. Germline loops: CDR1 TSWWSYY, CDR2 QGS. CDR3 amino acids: CALGVARGWGIRILYTDKLIF. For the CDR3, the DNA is TGTGCTCTTGGAGTTGCCCGAGGCTGGGGGATACGAATCCTATACACCGATAAACTCATCTTT.

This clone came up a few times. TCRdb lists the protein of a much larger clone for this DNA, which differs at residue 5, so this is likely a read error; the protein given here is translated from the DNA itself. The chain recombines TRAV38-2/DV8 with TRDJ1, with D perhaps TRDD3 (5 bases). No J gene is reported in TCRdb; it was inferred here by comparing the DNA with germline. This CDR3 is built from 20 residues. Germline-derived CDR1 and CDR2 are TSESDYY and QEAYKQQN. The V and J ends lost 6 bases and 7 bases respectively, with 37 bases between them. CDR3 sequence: CAYICSGSTPGRWWGLKLIF. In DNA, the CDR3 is TGTGCTTATATATGTAGCGGGAGTACTCCCGGCCGGTGGTGGGGCCTTAAACTCATCTTT.

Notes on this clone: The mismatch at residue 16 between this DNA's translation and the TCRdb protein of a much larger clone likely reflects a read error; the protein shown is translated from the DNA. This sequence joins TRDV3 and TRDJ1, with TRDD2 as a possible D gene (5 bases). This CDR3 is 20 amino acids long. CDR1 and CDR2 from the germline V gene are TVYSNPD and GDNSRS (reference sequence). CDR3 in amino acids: CAFKGFNQRPIFPTTEKLIF. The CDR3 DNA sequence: TGTGCCTTTAAGGGCTTTAACCAACGGCCCATTTTCCCTACTACCGAGAAACTCATCTTT.

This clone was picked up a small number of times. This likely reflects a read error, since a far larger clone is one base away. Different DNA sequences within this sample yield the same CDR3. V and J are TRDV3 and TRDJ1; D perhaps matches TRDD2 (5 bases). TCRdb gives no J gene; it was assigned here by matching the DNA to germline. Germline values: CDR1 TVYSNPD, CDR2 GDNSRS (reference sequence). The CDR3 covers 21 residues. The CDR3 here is CAFCRAFKSMRDNSYTDKLIF. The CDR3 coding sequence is TGTGCCTTTTGCCGGGCCTTCAAGTCGATGAGGGACAACTCGTACACTGATAAACTCATCTTT.

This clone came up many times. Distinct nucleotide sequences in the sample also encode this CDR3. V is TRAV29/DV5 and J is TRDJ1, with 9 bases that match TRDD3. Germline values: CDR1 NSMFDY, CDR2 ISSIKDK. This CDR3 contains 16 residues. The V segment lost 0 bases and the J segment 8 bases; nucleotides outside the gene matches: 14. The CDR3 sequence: CAASVGMGDNFGKLIF. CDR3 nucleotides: TGTGCAGCAAGCGTAGGGATGGGGGATAATTTTGGCAAACTCATCTTT.

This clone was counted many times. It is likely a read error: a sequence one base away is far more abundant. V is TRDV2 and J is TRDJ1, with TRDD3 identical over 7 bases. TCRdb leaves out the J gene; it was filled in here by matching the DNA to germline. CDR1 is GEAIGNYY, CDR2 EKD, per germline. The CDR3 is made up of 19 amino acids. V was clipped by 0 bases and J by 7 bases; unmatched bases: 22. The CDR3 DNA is TGTGCCTGTGACACCGTCGGGTTACTGGGGATAGAGCCCAGGGGTAAACTCATCTTT. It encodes CACDTVGLLGIEPRGKLIF.

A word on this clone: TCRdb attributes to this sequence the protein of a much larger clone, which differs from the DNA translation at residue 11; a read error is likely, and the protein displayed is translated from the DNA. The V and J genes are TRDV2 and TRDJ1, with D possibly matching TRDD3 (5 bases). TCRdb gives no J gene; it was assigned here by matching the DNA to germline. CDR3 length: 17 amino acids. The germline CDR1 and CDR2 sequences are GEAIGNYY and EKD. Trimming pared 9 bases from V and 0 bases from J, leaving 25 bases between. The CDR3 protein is CAPRDGDLISHTDKLIF. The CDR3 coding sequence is TGTGCCCCTCGGGATGGGGACCTAATATCGCACACCGATAAACTCATCTTT.